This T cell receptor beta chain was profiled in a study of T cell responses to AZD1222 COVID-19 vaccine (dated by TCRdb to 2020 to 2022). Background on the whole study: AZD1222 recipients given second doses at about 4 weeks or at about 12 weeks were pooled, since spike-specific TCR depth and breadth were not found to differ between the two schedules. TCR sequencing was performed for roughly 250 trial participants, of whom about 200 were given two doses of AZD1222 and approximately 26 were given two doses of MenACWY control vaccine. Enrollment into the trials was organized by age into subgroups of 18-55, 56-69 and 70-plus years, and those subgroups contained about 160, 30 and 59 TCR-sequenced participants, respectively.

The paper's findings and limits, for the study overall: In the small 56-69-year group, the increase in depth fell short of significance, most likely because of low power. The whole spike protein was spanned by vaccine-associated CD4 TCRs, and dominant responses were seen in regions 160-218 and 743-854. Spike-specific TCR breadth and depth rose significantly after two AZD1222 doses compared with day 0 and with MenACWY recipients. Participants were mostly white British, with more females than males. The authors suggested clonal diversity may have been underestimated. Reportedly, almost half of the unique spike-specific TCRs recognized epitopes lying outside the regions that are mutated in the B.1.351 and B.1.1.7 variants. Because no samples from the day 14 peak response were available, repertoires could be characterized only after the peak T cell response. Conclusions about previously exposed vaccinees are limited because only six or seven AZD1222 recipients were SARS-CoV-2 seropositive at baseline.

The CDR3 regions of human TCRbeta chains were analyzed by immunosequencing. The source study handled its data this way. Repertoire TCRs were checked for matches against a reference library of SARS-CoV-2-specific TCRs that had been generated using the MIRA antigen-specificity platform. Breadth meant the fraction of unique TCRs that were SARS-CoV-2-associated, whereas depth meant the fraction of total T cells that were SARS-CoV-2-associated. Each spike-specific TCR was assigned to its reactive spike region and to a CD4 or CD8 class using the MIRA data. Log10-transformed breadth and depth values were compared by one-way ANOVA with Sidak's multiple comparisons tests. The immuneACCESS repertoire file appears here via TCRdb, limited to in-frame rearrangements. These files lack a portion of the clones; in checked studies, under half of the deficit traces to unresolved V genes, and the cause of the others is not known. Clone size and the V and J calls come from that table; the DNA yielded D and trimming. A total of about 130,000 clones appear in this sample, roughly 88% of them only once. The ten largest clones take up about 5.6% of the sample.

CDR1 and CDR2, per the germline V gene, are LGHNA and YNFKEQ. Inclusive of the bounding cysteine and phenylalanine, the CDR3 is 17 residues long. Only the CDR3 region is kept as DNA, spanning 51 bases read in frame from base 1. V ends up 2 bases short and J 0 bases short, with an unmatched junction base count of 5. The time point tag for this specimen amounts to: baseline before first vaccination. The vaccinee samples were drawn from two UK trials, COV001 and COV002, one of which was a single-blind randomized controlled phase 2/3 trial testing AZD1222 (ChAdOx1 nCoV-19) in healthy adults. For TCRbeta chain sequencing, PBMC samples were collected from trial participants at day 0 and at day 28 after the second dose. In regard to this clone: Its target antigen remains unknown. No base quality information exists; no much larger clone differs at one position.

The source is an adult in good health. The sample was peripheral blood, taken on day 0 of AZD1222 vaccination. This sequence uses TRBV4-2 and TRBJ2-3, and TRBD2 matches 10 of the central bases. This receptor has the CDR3 CASSQTGTSESTDTQYF. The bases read TGTGCCAGCAGCCAAACCGGGACTAGCGAAAGCACAGATACGCAGTATTTT.